Listed below are T cell receptor beta chains from one sample, sequenced in a study of CD8 T cells in Susac syndrome. Using its own MiXCR run on the immunoSEQ multiplex PCR reads, TCRdb lists one record per CDR3 protein. The repertoire includes some 180,000 distinct CDR3 sequences, about 94% of them detected once, and 0.099% sits in the top ten. Sequencing used CD4+ T cells from PBMCs. Source of these receptors: a human donor with Susac syndrome. The CDR3 runs from the conserved cysteine through the conserved F or W. D genes are given only for firm matches. Only some rows state a clone size, as once, few, many or a class for expanded clones.

cdr3_nt,cdr3_aa,d_call,clone_size,j_call,v_call
TGTGCCAGCTCCCCGACTAGCGGGAGTCGTAGCAATGAGCAGTTCTTC,CASSPTSGSRSNEQFF,TRBD2,-,TRBJ2-1,TRBV18
TGTGCCAGCAGTTCCGGATCTTCAGATACGCAGTATTTT,CASSSGSSDTQYF,-,-,TRBJ2-3,TRBV28
TGCGCCAGCAGTAGACCGGGACAGGGGTACAATGAGCAGTTCTTC,CASSRPGQGYNEQFF,TRBD1,-,TRBJ2-1,TRBV5-1
TGTGCCAGCAGCCAAGCCGCCGTTGAGGGTCAGAAGACCCAGTACTTC,CASSQAAVEGQKTQYF,-,-,TRBJ2-5,TRBV3-1
TGCAGCGCTAGAGATAGGTCTTGGACAGGGTGGAACACTGAAGCTTTCTTT,CSARDRSWTGWNTEAFF,TRBD1,-,TRBJ1-1,TRBV20-1
TGTGCCAGCAGCCCCAGGGGACTAGCGGGGAGAGTTACGCAGTATTTT,CASSPRGLAGRVTQYF,TRBD2,-,TRBJ2-3,TRBV7-8
TGTGCCTGGAGTCGACTAGCTGCGTCCTACAATGAGCAGTTCTTC,CAWSRLAASYNEQFF,TRBD2,-,TRBJ2-1,TRBV30
TGTGCCAGCAGTTTTGGTCGTCAGGGTCCCTACGAGCAGTACTTC,CASSFGRQGPYEQYF,-,-,TRBJ2-7,TRBV27
TGTGCCAGCAGCCCTGACAGGGCTCGAGAAAAACTGTTTTTT,CASSPDRAREKLFF,TRBD1,-,TRBJ1-4,TRBV5-8
TGTGCCAGCAGCTTACAGGGGCGTAGTGAATTCTTC,CASSLQGRSEFF,TRBD1,once,TRBJ2-1,TRBV5-8
TGTGCCAGCAGTGTGACAGGGGGCGCGTGGGAGCAGTACTTC,CASSVTGGAWEQYF,TRBD1,-,TRBJ2-7,TRBV6-2/TRBV6-3
TGCGCCAGCAGCCAAACCGACAGGGAAGAGACCCAGTACTTC,CASSQTDREETQYF,TRBD1,-,TRBJ2-5,TRBV4-1
TGTGCCAGCAGCCCTTTAATTGGTCTGAGCTCCTACGAGCAGTACTTC,CASSPLIGLSSYEQYF,-,-,TRBJ2-7,TRBV27
TGCAGTGCTAGTGAGGGACAGGGGGCTGTGCCCCAGCATTTT,CSASEGQGAVPQHF,TRBD1,-,TRBJ1-5,TRBV20-1
TGTGCCATCAGCGATATACTAAGCGGCGGACCGAACACCGGGGAGCTGTTTTTT,CAISDILSGGPNTGELFF,-,-,TRBJ2-2,TRBV10-3
TGCGCCAGCAAAGGATTCCTGGCCTACAATGAGCAGTTCTTC,CASKGFLAYNEQFF,-,-,TRBJ2-1,TRBV5-1
TGTGCCATCAGCGCCGACCCACCTAACACTGAAGCTTTCTTT,CAISADPPNTEAFF,-,-,TRBJ1-1,TRBV10-3
TGTGCCTGGAGTAGGGGGGCGCGTACCTACGAGCAGTACTTC,CAWSRGARTYEQYF,-,once,TRBJ2-7,TRBV30
TGTGCCAGCAGCTCCCGAACCATCCCTAGCTACGAGCAGTACTTC,CASSSRTIPSYEQYF,-,-,TRBJ2-7,TRBV11-2
TGTGCCAGCAGTTCGTTTGGGACAGGTGCCCCGGAGACCCAGTACTTC,CASSSFGTGAPETQYF,TRBD1,-,TRBJ2-5,TRBV5-4
TGTGCCACCAGCAGGGGCGCGGCGGGAGATAGCCGGTCCGAGACCCAGTACTTC,CATSRGAAGDSRSETQYF,TRBD2,few,TRBJ2-5,TRBV15
TGTGCCAGCAGTACAGGACTAGCGGGCAATGAGCAGTTCTTC,CASSTGLAGNEQFF,TRBD2,-,TRBJ2-1,TRBV12-3/TRBV12-4
TGCAGCGGAAAAGGAAGGGGCGGCTACAATGAGCAGTTCTTC,CSGKGRGGYNEQFF,-,-,TRBJ2-1,TRBV29-1
TGTGCCAGCAGCCAAGACCTACTAGCGGGAGGGAGCGATGAGCAGTTCTTC,CASSQDLLAGGSDEQFF,TRBD2,-,TRBJ2-1,TRBV3-1
TGTGCCAGCAGCTTAGGTGGCAGGGCAGATACGCAGTATTTT,CASSLGGRADTQYF,-,few,TRBJ2-3,TRBV7-2